These 26 T cell receptor beta chains share one sample of origin, sequenced in a study of vaccination and CD4 T cells after COVID-19. Their specific antigens are unknown. Sequencing of DNA taken from cultured CD4+ T cells relied on the Oncomine TCR Beta short-read assay. TCRdb fed the PCR reads into MiXCR, producing one record per CDR3 protein. The sample lists about 21,000 distinct CDR3 sequences; 55% were seen once. Treatment reported: roughly ten-day PBMC culture with coronavirus spike peptide pools or control peptides (ViraFEST assay). The sample consisted of CD4+ T cells from blood, cultured in vitro. Receptors were obtained from a human donor who had recovered from COVID-19.

The chain carries TRBV30 and TRBJ2-5; D possibly corresponds to TRBD2 (5 bases). Trimming shortened V by 7 bases and J by 3 bases, and 21 bases separated the two germline ends. CDR1 and CDR2 (germline): GTSNPN, SVGIG (reference sequence). The CDR3 is 15 residues long. The CDR3 reads CASHGLSRAEETQYF. The CDR3 DNA sequence: TGTGCCTCCCATGGGCTCTCCCGAGCGGAAGAGACCCAGTACTTC.

V usage is TRBV19 and J usage is TRBJ1-4; possibly TRBD1 for D (5 bases). Deletions cut 5 bases from V and 0 bases from J, with 25 bases between. There are 20 residues in the CDR3. Germline V gene lookup returns CDR1 LNHDA and CDR2 SQIVND (reference sequence). The CDR3 region is CASSEPQGTRPSATNEKLFF. DNA of the CDR3: TGTGCCAGTAGTGAGCCGCAGGGAACCCGCCCTTCTGCAACTAATGAAAAACTGTTTTTT.

The V and J genes are TRBV23-1 and TRBJ2-5, with D maybe TRBD1 (5 bases). TRBV23-1 is reported as an ORF; its role is uncertain. CDR3 size: 15 residues. Trimming cost V 0 bases and J 7 bases, with 15 bases left between them. The CDR3 here is CASSQSVDSARTQYF. The DNA of the CDR3 is TGCGCCAGCAGTCAATCGGTTGACAGCGCTCGGACCCAGTACTTC.

The chain links TRBV5-1 to TRBJ2-3; tentatively, D is TRBD2 (5 bases). The germline V gene encodes CDR1 SGHRS and CDR2 YFSETQ. The CDR3 is made up of 15 amino acids. Trimming removed 6 bases from V and 2 bases from J, with 16 bases in between. CDR3 sequence (DNA): TGCGCCAGCATTGCGGCTAGCCGATTCACAGATACGCAGTATTTT. Amino acid sequence: CASIAASRFTDTQYF.

This clonotype was seen more than once but under ten times. This rearrangement joins TRBV24-1 to TRBJ2-5, with D unresolved. The CDR3 is 13 residues long. The V end lost 4 bases, the J end lost 0 bases, and 5 bases lay between the germline ends. The V gene's germline CDR1 is KGHDR and CDR2 SFDVKD. The CDR3, as DNA: TGTGCCACCAGTGACTCGGACCAAGAGACCCAGTACTTC. It encodes CATSDSDQETQYF.

This clonotype was detected a few times. This rearrangement joins TRBV6-1 to TRBJ1-5, with 10 bases aligning to TRBD1. Per germline, CDR1 MNHNS and CDR2 SASEGT. The CDR3 spans 15 residues. The ends lost 7 bases at V and 2 bases at J; junction bases unmatched: 5. CDR3 coding DNA: TGTGCCAGCACGGCCGGGACAGGGGGCAATCAGCCCCAGCATTTT. This encodes CASTAGTGGNQPQHF.

The chain combines TRBV12-3 or TRBV12-4 with TRBJ2-1; TRBD1 matches at 7 bases. This CDR3 is built from 14 residues. V shed 6 bases, J shed 10 bases, and the junction held 12 bases outside the gene matches. CDR3 residues: CASSTGQRPREQFF. The DNA for the CDR3 is TGTGCCAGCAGCACGGGACAGCGGCCCAGGGAGCAGTTCTTC.

This clonotype was counted only a few times. This rearrangement joins TRBV7-3 to TRBJ2-3, with D perhaps being TRBD1 or TRBD2 (5 bases each). V was shortened by 2 bases and J by 6 bases, with 9 bases between the two germline ends. CDR3 length equals 13 residues. CDR1 is SGHTA and CDR2 is FQGTGA in the germline V gene. CDR3 bases: TGTGCCAGCAGCTTATTTTGGGGGGATACGCAGTATTTT. Translating gives CASSLFWGDTQYF.

The rearrangement links TRBV2 to TRBJ1-4; 9 nucleotides agree with TRBD1. This CDR3 comprises 15 residues. V lost 3 bases, J lost 8 bases, and 7 bases stayed unmatched. Germline-derived CDR1 and CDR2 are SNHLY and FYNNEI. The CDR3 loop reads CASSENRGPEEKLFF. In nucleotides, the CDR3 is TGTGCCAGCAGTGAGAACAGGGGGCCGGAGGAAAAACTGTTTTTT.

The chain joins TRBV19 to TRBJ2-2, with 9 bases fitting TRBD1. This CDR3 has 17 residues. Germline assignment: CDR1 LNHDA and CDR2 SQIVND (reference sequence). V lost 4 bases and J lost 2; bases outside the gene matches: 8. The CDR3, as DNA: TGTGCCAGTAGTACCCGTGGACAGGGGATAAACACCGGGGAGCTGTTTTTT. Its translation: CASSTRGQGINTGELFF.

This chain uses TRBV5-1 with TRBJ2-1; D gene ambiguous. Germline V lookup: CDR1 SGHRS, CDR2 YFSETQ. There are 15 residues in the CDR3. Trimming took 0 bases from V and 5 from J, leaving 12 bases between them. The DNA of the CDR3 is TGCGCCAGCAGCTTGGGCGGTAAGACCAACAATGAGCAGTTCTTC. The encoded protein is CASSLGGKTNNEQFF.

This clonotype was detected only once. This sequence joins TRBV20-1 and TRBJ2-7, with TRBD1 matching over 9 bases. The CDR3 runs to 16 residues. Germline-derived CDR1 and CDR2 are DFQATT and SNEGSKA (reference sequence). After removal of 0 bases from V and 3 bases from J, the junction contained 9 bases not matched to a gene. In nucleotides, the CDR3 is TGCAGTGCTAGAGACGCCGGGACAGGGAAAGGCTACGAGCAGTACTTC. This encodes CSARDAGTGKGYEQYF.

The table lists this clonotype with a few counts. The V call is TRBV20-1, the J call TRBJ2-3, with 11 bases lining up with TRBD1. The length of the CDR3 is 12 residues. V was clipped by 5 bases and J by 9 bases; unmatched bases: 4. The V gene's germline CDR1 is DFQATT and CDR2 SNEGSKA (reference sequence). CDR3 nucleotides: TGCAGTGCTGTGGGGACAGGGGGGACGCAGTATTTT. Translated, it gives CSAVGTGGTQYF.

The genes are TRBV20-1 and TRBJ2-7; 10 nucleotides match TRBD1. Germline V gene lookup returns CDR1 DFQATT and CDR2 SNEGSKA (reference sequence). The V gene end was trimmed by 6 bases and the J gene end by 3 bases; junction bases not matched to a gene: 14. This CDR3 is 16 amino acids long. This chain's CDR3 is CSAKLGWTGGNYEQYF. The CDR3 DNA reads as TGCAGTGCAAAATTGGGGTGGACAGGGGGAAACTACGAGCAGTACTTC.

This clonotype showed up just once. The chain recombines TRBV12-3 or TRBV12-4 with TRBJ1-1, with D uncertain. V lost 7 bases and J lost 5, with 11 bases in between. The CDR3 loop spans 12 amino acids. This chain's CDR3 is CASNGVGTEAFF. The CDR3 DNA sequence: TGTGCCAGCAACGGGGTAGGGACTGAAGCTTTCTTT.

The rearrangement uses TRBV20-1 and TRBJ1-1; D may be TRBD1 (5 bases). Trimming shortened V by 5 bases and J by 3 bases, and 13 bases separated the two germline ends. Germline lookup yields CDR1 DFQATT and CDR2 SNEGSKA (reference sequence). The CDR3 loop spans 13 amino acids. CDR3 loop: CSARRVDDTEAFF. CDR3 bases: TGCAGTGCTCGCAGGGTCGACGACACTGAAGCTTTCTTT.

The chain combines TRBV20-1 with TRBJ1-1; no firm D call. Trimming took 0 bases from V and 1 from J, leaving 9 bases between them. The V gene's germline CDR1 is DFQATT and CDR2 SNEGSKA (reference sequence). The CDR3 sequence is 14 residues long. The CDR3 sequence: CSARDGGENTEAFF. The CDR3 DNA is TGCAGTGCTAGAGATGGCGGAGAGAACACTGAAGCTTTCTTT.

The chain uses TRBV11-3 and TRBJ2-2; D may correspond to TRBD1 or TRBD2 (6 bases each). The CDR3 consists of 16 residues. CDR1 is SGHNT and CDR2 is YENEEA in the germline V gene. Trimming removed 3 bases from V and 8 bases from J, with 19 bases in between. CDR3 in amino acids: CASSLEGLPRGGELFF. The CDR3, as DNA: TGTGCCAGCAGCTTGGAGGGACTCCCGAGGGGGGGGGAGCTGTTTTTT. The whole variable domain, remainder taken from reference TRBV11-3 and TRBJ2-2, is EAGVVQSPRYKIIEKKQPVAFWCNPISGHNTLYWYLQNLGQGPELLIRYENEEAVDDSQLPKDRFSAERLKGVDSTLKIQPAELGDSAVYLCASSLEGLPRGGELFFGEGSRLTVL.

In this sample, this clonotype turned up a few times. The V and J genes are TRBV12-3 or TRBV12-4 and TRBJ1-1; D not certain. V dropped 7 bases and J dropped 8 bases, with 11 bases sitting between them. CDR3 length equals 11 residues. CDR3 sequence reads: CASTSVKEAFF. The CDR3 coding sequence is TGTGCCAGCACCTCCGTGAAGGAAGCTTTCTTT.

The rearrangement joins TRBV4-3 to TRBJ2-3; a weak D match, TRBD2 (5 bases). This CDR3 is built from 18 residues. In germline, CDR1 is LGHNA, CDR2 YSLEER. The V and J ends lost 3 bases and 0 bases respectively, with 19 bases between them. The CDR3 nucleotides are TGCGCCAGCAGCCATGGATTGCGAACTAGTCCTAGCACAGATACGCAGTATTTT. Translation: CASSHGLRTSPSTDTQYF.

The chain carries TRBV20-1 and TRBJ2-1, with D perhaps assigned TRBD1 or TRBD2 (5 bases each). V was trimmed by 3 bases and J by 4 bases, leaving 16 bases between them. The CDR3 has 15 residues. Germline V gives CDR1 DFQATT, CDR2 SNEGSKA (reference sequence). CDR3 amino acids: CSASLGTELYNEQFF. For the CDR3, the DNA is TGCAGTGCTAGTCTAGGGACCGAGCTTTACAATGAGCAGTTCTTC.

The chain joins TRBV7-6 to TRBJ2-3; 12 bases are shared with TRBD2. The germline CDR1 and CDR2 sequences are SGHVS and FNYEAQ. The CDR3 contains 18 residues. J was trimmed by 1 base and V by 2 bases; bases with no gene match: 7. Here the CDR3 reads CASSLFGTSGGRTDTQYF. In nucleotides, the CDR3 is TGTGCCAGCAGCTTATTTGGTACTAGCGGGGGGCGCACAGATACGCAGTATTTT.

This clonotype turned up a few times. The rearrangement joins TRBV11-2 to TRBJ1-1; D gene unclear. This CDR3 spans 13 amino acids. V was trimmed by 2 bases and J by 0 bases, leaving 4 bases between them. The germline V gene encodes CDR1 SGHAT and CDR2 FQNNGV. The CDR3 DNA is TGTGCCAGCAGCTTAAGGATGAACACTGAAGCTTTCTTT. Translated, it gives CASSLRMNTEAFF.

The chain is built from TRBV28 and TRBJ1-2; 9 bases fit TRBD1. With 5 bases clipped from V and 3 bases from J, the junction kept 10 bases outside the gene matches. CDR3 size: 16 residues. Germline-derived CDR1 and CDR2 are MDHEN and SYDVKM. The CDR3 sequence: CASSPSPRTGDYGYTF. CDR3 DNA: TGTGCCAGCAGTCCCAGCCCCCGGACAGGGGACTATGGCTACACCTTC.

A few counts support this clonotype. The J gene is TRBJ2-5, the V gene TRBV25-1, with D unclear. The CDR3 loop spans 16 amino acids. Looked up from germline, CDR1 is MGHDK and CDR2 is SYGVNS. V was pared by 0 bases and J by 1 base, with 12 bases between. CDR3 nucleotides: TGTGCCAGCAGTGAATATAGTGGCGGCCGCCAAGAGACCCAGTACTTC. Translated: CASSEYSGGRQETQYF.

The chain couples TRBV20-1 to TRBJ2-1, with TRBD2 matching 13 bases. Germline CDR1 is DFQATT and CDR2 is SNEGSKA (reference sequence). The CDR3 runs 17 residues. V lost 0 bases, J lost 3 bases, and 5 bases stayed unmatched. This chain's CDR3 is CSARDTGTSGDYNEQFF. Written as DNA, the CDR3 is TGCAGTGCTAGAGATACCGGGACTAGCGGGGACTACAATGAGCAGTTCTTC.